Below, 9 T cell receptor beta chains from the same sample are listed, as sequenced in a study of regulatory T cells. The PCR used 52 TRBV and 13 TRBJ primers. Produced via immunoSEQ multiplex PCR; TCRdb's table is partial and in-frame only. Of under 35,000 clones in the sample, more than 85% were seen once. Study conclusions and caveats: In CD3G-deficient patients, conventional CD4+ T cells were enriched for hydrophobic CDR3 residues at positions 6 and 7.

Their cognate antigens are unknown. Source material: conventional CD4+ T cells sorted from blood. The receptors here all came from a child aged 2 to 9 with CD3G deficiency.

The chain has TRBV28 and TRBJ2-1, with D maybe TRBD2 (6 bases). Trimming took off 4 bases at V and 9 bases at J, with 22 bases between the two ends. This CDR3 is built from 16 residues. Germline V gene sequence: CDR1 MDHEN, CDR2 SYDVKM. The CDR3 DNA is TGTGCCAGCAGTTCGTCTGGGACTGGGAGTAGGAGTGAGCAGTTCTTC. Protein product: CASSSSGTGSRSEQFF.

Remarks on this clone: One junction end disagrees with the germline gene, perhaps due to a read error. The CDR3 loop reads CAWSGQGGKLFF. The CDR3 DNA reads TGTGCCTGGAGTGGTCAGGGCGGGAAGCTGTTTTTT. The chain uses TRBV30 and TRBJ2-2; D is possibly TRBD2 (6 bases). Germline CDR1 is GTSNPN and CDR2 is SVGIG (reference sequence). The length of the CDR3 is 12 residues.

To note about this clone: A junction end diverges from the germline sequence, so it may reflect a read error. The rearrangement uses TRBV2 and TRBJ2-7; possible D gene TRBD1, 5 bases. The CDR3 has 12 residues. Looked up from germline, CDR1 is SNHLY and CDR2 is FYNNEI. The CDR3 coding sequence is TGTGCCAGCAGAGAAGACAGAACCGAGCAGTACTTC. This sequence encodes CASREDRTEQYF.

V gene TRBV11-3 combines with J gene TRBJ2-7; 7 bases are a match to TRBD2. V was pared by 4 bases and J by 7 bases, with 10 bases of the junction left unmatched. CDR1 and CDR2 (germline): SGHNT, YENEEA. CDR3 length: 14 amino acids. CDR3 region: CASSSSGNVEEQYF. The DNA for the CDR3 is TGTGCCAGCAGCTCAAGCGGGAACGTGGAAGAGCAGTACTTC.

This sequence joins TRBV30 and TRBJ2-2; 9 nucleotides match TRBD2. The J segment lost 0 bases and the V segment lost 8 bases, leaving 4 bases of the junction unmatched. In germline, CDR1 is GTSNPN, CDR2 SVGIG (reference sequence). The CDR3 totals 14 residues. The CDR3 is CAVRLAANTGELFF. In DNA, the CDR3 is TGTGCCGTTCGACTAGCGGCGAACACCGGGGAGCTGTTTTTT. The whole variable domain, remainder taken from reference TRBV30 and TRBJ2-2, is SQTIHQWPATLVQPVGSPLSLECTVEGTSNPNLYWYRQAAGRGLQLLFYSVGIGQISSEVPQNLSASRPQDRQFILSSKKLLLSDSGFYLCAVRLAANTGELFFGEGSRLTVL.

The chain carries TRBV28 and TRBJ1-2; D might be TRBD1 (5 bases). This CDR3 contains 15 residues. V gave up 4 bases and J gave up 7 bases, with 19 bases separating them. The germline V gene encodes CDR1 MDHEN and CDR2 SYDVKM. CDR3 loop: CASSSPGVGSGGYTF. The CDR3 DNA sequence: TGTGCCAGCAGTTCCCCGGGGGTTGGGTCGGGTGGCTACACCTTC.

The chain has TRBV11-2 and TRBJ2-7, with D perhaps being TRBD1 or TRBD2 (5 bases each). Per the germline V gene, CDR1 is SGHAT and CDR2 is FQNNGV. The CDR3 has 15 residues. Deletions cut 5 bases from V and 4 bases from J, with 18 bases between. CDR3 coding DNA: TGTGCCAGCAGCACCCCGAGAGGGGCAGGGTACGAGCAGTACTTC. This sequence encodes CASSTPRGAGYEQYF.

V gene TRBV11-2 combines with J gene TRBJ2-3; D unclear. The CDR3 totals 14 residues. Germline CDR1 and CDR2: SGHAT and FQNNGV. The ends were cut back, 5 bases at V and 2 bases at J, with 11 bases in the middle. CDR3 region: CASSPRRATDTQYF. The CDR3 nucleotides are TGTGCCAGCAGCCCCCGGAGAGCCACAGATACGCAGTATTTT.

In DNA, the CDR3 is TGTGCCAGCAGTATTGGGGGTTCACCCCTCCACTTT. Translated: CASSIGGSPLHF. The chain couples TRBV28 to TRBJ1-6, with a possible D match to TRBD1 (5 bases). Germline-derived CDR1 and CDR2 are MDHEN and SYDVKM. CDR3 length equals 12 residues. V was cut by 5 bases and J by 9 bases, with 8 bases left in between.